This TCR beta chain was captured in a study of blood T cells in healthy people across ages. Study outcomes and limitations: Diversity of TCR beta per million T cells declined in a roughly linear way with age.

On this clonotype: The antigen is unknown.

Germline loops: CDR1 DFQATT, CDR2 SNEGSKA (reference sequence). The CDR3 runs to 12 residues. A second PCR of roughly 7 to 11 cycles used a sample-barcoded 5' primer and a J-beta primer mix. TCRdb independently ran MiXCR on the 5' RACE reads; one entry per CDR3 protein. The sample has about 800,000 distinct CDR3 sequences; 25% are singletons. This sample was shared with a second study, whose subject was T cells of mothers and their children. This second report adds: Reverse transcription into cDNA received all extracted RNA, at around 1.5 ug per 15 ul. None of the identified T cell clones proved to be persistent microchimeric clones.

What was sequenced was blood. J is TRBJ2-5 and V is TRBV20-1, with D unresolved. The closer fit of TRBJ2-7 to the DNA end suggests the J call may be wrong. This TCR derives from a boy aged 5-17 years in good health. Here the CDR3 DNA reads TGCAGTGCTAGAGAAAGGATATACGAGCAGTACTTC. Amino acid sequence: CSARERIYEQYF.